This T cell receptor (beta chain) comes out of a study of CD8+ T cells in alopecia areata (dated by TCRdb to 2016 to 2019). Broadly, across the study: Treated patients were enrolled in an open-label pilot trial of oral tofacitinib, 5 to 10 mg twice daily, for moderate-to-severe alopecia areata. Patients stayed on tofacitinib for 6 to 18 months and then had 6 months of follow-up off drug so that delayed response and recurrence could be assessed. The study used high-throughput TCRbeta sequencing to examine T cell clonal expansion in alopecia areata, in both the C3H/HeJ mouse model and human patients. Scalp tissue and sorted CD4+ and CD8+ peripheral blood T cells from patchy and totalis/universalis alopecia areata patients and from healthy controls were covered by human TCRbeta sequencing. Patients on tofacitinib were biopsied at baseline and after 4 and 24 weeks of treatment, and several of the patients also had a later scalp biopsy. Scalp clonality was compared among normal scalp (n=4), patchy alopecia areata scalp (n=8), and alopecia totalis/universalis scalp (n=8). RNA came from the PAXgene miRNA kit for fixed scalp, the miRNeasy kit for PBMCs, and the RNeasy kit for mouse skin. immunoSEQ multiplex PCR using 35 Vbeta forward primers and 13 Jbeta reverse primers was used to amplify TCRbeta CDR3 regions.

Per the publication, the time point label means: baseline before oral tofacitinib. Lesional scalp punch biopsies and peripheral blood were collected from alopecia areata patients. PBMCs were isolated by density centrifugation and stained for CD3, CD4 and CD8, and CD4+ and CD8+ T cells were sorted on a FACSAria. The library was generated by the immunoSEQ multiplex PCR assay. For TCR sequencing, RNA was extracted from every sample and reverse transcribed into cDNA to serve as template. First-strand cDNA was synthesized using SuperScript III with a 2:1 mix of oligo-dT and random hexamers. Amplification bias was assessed with a synthetic immune receptor repertoire, and residual bias was removed computationally. The paper's data handling went like this. Raw reads were preprocessed to remove errors, and CDR3 was defined according to IMGT conventions as the region from the conserved cysteine to phenylalanine. To get clonality, Shannon entropy was normalized by log2 of the number of productive unique TCRs and the result was subtracted from 1. CD4 or CD8 identity of scalp clones was inferred by cross-referencing scalp TCRbeta sequences with sorted blood CD4 and CD8 repertoires. The clones in this table, taken by TCRdb from immuneACCESS, are in-frame only. Not every clone is retained; where verified, under half of the shortfall comes from an unresolved V gene, and the cause of the rest is unknown. V and J calls and clone size come straight from that table; D and trimming were deduced from the DNA. The sample data list roughly 140,000 clones, and 45% to 60% of these were observed just once. Of the sample, roughly 0.92% falls within the top ten clones.

Study-level results and caveats: Shared TCR sequences between patients were less evident than in mice, which may be partly attributable to HLA diversity in the patient population. Lesional scalp, especially in alopecia totalis/universalis, showed higher clonality and more expanded CD8+ clones than normal scalp, suggesting antigenic drive. Resident alphabeta T cells in normal human skin are also sequenced, complicating scalp TCR repertoire analysis, unlike mouse skin dominated by gammadelta T cells.

As for this clone: Its specific antigen is unknown. The record has no base qualities; no much larger clone is one base away.

Trimming leaves V shorter by 4 bases and J shorter by 7 bases, with the junction holding 4 bases beyond the gene matches. There are 12 amino acids in the CDR3, from cysteine to phenylalanine inclusive. Only CDR3 DNA remains: 36 bases, in frame from the first base. Taken from the germline V gene, the CDR1 and CDR2 loops are SQVTM and ANQGSEA. This clonotype was sampled from a human donor with alopecia areata. Recombination linked TRBV29-1 to TRBJ1-2; 9 nucleotides in the junction match TRBD1. Sequencing was performed on CD4+ T cells sorted from blood, taken at week 0. CDR3 protein: CSVGDRASGYTF. The DNA sequence is as follows: TGCAGCGTTGGGGACAGGGCGTCTGGCTACACCTTC.